In its sample, the clone carrying this T cell receptor (beta chain) was seen many times. These data originate in a study of read filtering for tumor transcriptome and immune sequencing. This library used roughly 400 ng RNA and molecular barcoded adaptors spanning alpha/delta and beta/gamma chains. Using its own MiXCR run on the reads, TCRdb lists one record per CDR3 protein. The sample lists about 61,000 distinct CDR3 sequences; roughly 19% were seen once. Germline CDR1 is LNHDA and CDR2 is SQIVND (reference sequence). V was shortened by 4 bases and J by 5 bases, with 9 bases between the two germline ends. The CDR3 extends over 13 amino acids.

Sequenced: a population of CD138-negative cells sorted from bone marrow. This sequence was found in a donor at least 40 years old with multiple myeloma. The genes are TRBV19 and TRBJ2-1; D unclear. CDR3 sequence reads: CASSRPVHNEQFF. In DNA, the CDR3 is TGTGCCAGTAGTAGGCCAGTTCACAATGAGCAGTTCTTC.